This section outlines one TCR beta chain sequence together with its context. Original methodology: Estimated nucleated cell counts came from reference gene primer amplification. The repertoire was sequenced with immunoSEQ multiplex PCR; TCRdb's copy has only in-frame clones and lacks some. That table is the source of V, J and clone size, and D and trimming were worked out from the DNA. The repertoire includes about 240,000 clones, 85% to 90% of them detected once, and 6.2% sits in the top ten. V gave up 0 bases and J gave up 4 bases, with 13 bases separating them. The length of the CDR3 is 15 residues. The germline gives CDR1 LGHDT, CDR2 YNNKEL (reference sequence). This sample stems from a study of blood T cell repertoires in COVID-19. The wider study: From the United States, Italy and Spain came samples of acute and convalescent COVID-19.

V and J are TRBV3-1 (or the pseudogene TRBV3-2) and TRBJ2-7; TRBD2 is a possible D gene (6 bases). The source of this sequence is a man aged 55 to 70 with acute or convalescent COVID-19. Sequenced material: peripheral blood. In DNA form, the CDR3 reads TGTGCCAGCAGCCAAGATAATAGCGGAGTTTACGAGCAGTACTTC. Its translation: CASSQDNSGVYEQYF.